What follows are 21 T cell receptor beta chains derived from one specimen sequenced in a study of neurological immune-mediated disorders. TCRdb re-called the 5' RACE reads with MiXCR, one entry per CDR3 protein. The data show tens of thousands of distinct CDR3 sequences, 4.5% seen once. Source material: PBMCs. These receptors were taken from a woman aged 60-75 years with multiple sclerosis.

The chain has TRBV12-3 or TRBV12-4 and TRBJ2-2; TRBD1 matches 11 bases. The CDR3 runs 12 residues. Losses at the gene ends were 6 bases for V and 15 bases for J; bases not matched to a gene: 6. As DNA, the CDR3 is TGTGCCAGCAGCTTGGACAGGGGGCTGGTGTTTTTT. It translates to CASSLDRGLVFF.

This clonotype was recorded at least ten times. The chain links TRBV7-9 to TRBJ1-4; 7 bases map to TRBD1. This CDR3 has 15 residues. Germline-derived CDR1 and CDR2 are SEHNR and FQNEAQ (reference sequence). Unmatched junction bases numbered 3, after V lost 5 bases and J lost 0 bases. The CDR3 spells CASSQGTATNEKLFF. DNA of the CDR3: TGTGCCAGCAGCCAAGGGACAGCAACTAATGAAAAACTGTTTTTT.

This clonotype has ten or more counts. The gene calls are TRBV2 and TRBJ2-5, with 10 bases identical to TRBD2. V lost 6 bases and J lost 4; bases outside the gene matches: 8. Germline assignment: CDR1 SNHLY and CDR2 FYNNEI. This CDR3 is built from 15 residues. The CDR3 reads CASSVAGGFGETQYF. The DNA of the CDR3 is TGTGCCAGCAGCGTAGCGGGGGGCTTCGGAGAGACCCAGTACTTC. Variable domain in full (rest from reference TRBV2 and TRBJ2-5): EPEVTQTPSHQVTQMGQEVILRCVPISNHLYFYWYRQILGQKVEFLVSFYNNEISEKSEIFDDQFSVERPDGSNFTLKIRSTKLEDSAMYFCASSVAGGFGETQYFGPGTRLLVL.

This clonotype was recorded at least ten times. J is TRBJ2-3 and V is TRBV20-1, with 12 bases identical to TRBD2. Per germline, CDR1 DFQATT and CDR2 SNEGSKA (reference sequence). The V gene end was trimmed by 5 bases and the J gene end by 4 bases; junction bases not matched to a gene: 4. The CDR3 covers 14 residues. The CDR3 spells CSAQTSGRPDTQYF. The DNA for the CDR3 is TGCAGTGCTCAAACTAGCGGGAGGCCAGATACGCAGTATTTT.

The CDR3 region has the DNA TGTGCCAGCACCCGGGACAGGGGGCGTGAAAAACTGTTTTTT. Encoded protein: CASTRDRGREKLFF. V gene TRBV12-3 or TRBV12-4 combines with J gene TRBJ1-4; 12 nucleotides agree with TRBD1. The V and J ends lost 7 bases and 7 bases, in that order; junction bases with no gene match: 4. CDR3 length equals 14 residues.

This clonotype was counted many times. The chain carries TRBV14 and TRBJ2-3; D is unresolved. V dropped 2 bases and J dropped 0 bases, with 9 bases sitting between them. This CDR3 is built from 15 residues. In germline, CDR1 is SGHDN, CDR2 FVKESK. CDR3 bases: TGTGCCAGCAGCCAACGTATCGGGAGCACAGATACGCAGTATTTT. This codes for CASSQRIGSTDTQYF.

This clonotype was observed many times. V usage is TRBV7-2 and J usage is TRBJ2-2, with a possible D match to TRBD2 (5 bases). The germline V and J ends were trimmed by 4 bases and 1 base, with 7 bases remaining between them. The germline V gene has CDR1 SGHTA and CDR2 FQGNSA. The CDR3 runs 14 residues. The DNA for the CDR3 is TGTGCCAGCAGCTCCGGACTGAACACCGGGGAGCTGTTTTTT. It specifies CASSSGLNTGELFF.

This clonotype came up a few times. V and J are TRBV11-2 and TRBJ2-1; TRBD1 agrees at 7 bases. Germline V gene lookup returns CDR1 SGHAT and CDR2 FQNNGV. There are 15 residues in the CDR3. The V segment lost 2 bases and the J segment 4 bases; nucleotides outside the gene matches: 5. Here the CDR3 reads CASSLLGTAYNEQFF. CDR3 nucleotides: TGTGCCAGCAGCTTACTCGGGACAGCATACAATGAGCAGTTCTTC.

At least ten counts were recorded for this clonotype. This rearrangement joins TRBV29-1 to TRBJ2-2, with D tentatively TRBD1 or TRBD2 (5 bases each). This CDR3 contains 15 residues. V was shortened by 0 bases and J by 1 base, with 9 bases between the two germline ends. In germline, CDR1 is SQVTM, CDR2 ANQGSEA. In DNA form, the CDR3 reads TGCAGCGTTGAAGAGGGGGACGGGAACACCGGGGAGCTGTTTTTT. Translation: CSVEEGDGNTGELFF.

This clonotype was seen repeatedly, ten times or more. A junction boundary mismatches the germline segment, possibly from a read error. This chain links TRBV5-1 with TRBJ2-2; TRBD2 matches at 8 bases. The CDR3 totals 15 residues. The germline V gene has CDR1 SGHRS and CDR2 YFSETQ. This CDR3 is CASGAGTSYTGELFF. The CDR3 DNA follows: TGCGCCAGCGGCGCCGGGACTAGTTACACCGGAGAGCTGTTTTTT.

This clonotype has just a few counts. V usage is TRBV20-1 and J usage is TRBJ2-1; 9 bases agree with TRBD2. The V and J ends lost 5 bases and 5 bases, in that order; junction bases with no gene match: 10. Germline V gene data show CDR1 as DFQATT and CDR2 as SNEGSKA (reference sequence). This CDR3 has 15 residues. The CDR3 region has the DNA TGCAGTGCTCCCCCCAGACTAGCGGCCGACAATGAGCAGTTCTTC. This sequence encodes CSAPPRLAADNEQFF.

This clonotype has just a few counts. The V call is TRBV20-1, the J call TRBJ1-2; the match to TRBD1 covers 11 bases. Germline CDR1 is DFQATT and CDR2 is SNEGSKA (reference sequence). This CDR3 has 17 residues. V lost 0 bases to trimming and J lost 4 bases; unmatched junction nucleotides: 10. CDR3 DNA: TGCAGTGCTAGAGAGAACCTCGGGGACAGGGGGGTCTATGGCTACACCTTC. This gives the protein CSARENLGDRGVYGYTF.

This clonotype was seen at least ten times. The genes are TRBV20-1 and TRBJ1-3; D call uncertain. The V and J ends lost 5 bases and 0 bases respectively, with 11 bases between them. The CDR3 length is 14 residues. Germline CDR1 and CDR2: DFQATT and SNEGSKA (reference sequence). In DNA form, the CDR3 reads TGCAGTGCTTCTGGAGGGCACTCTGGAAACACCATATATTTT. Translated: CSASGGHSGNTIYF.

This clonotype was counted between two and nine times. CDR3 DNA sequence: TGTGCCAGCAGCGTAGATTGGAGCACAGATACGCAGTATTTT. This gives the protein CASSVDWSTDTQYF. The gene calls are TRBV9 and TRBJ2-3; D gene uncertain. Germline CDR1 SGDLS, CDR2 YYNGEE. The CDR3 extends over 14 amino acids. The V gene lost 0 bases and the J gene lost 0 bases, with 5 bases spanning the gap.

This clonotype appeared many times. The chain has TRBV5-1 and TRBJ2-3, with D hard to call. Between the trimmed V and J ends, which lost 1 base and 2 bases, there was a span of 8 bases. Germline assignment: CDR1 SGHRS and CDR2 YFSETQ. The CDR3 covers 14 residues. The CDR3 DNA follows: TGCGCCAGCAGCTTGTTTGCAGCCACAGATACGCAGTATTTT. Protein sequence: CASSLFAATDTQYF.

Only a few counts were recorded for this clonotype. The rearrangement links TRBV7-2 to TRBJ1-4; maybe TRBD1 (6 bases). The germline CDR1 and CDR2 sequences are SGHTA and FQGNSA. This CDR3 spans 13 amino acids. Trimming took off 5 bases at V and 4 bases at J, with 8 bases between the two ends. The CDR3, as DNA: TGTGCCAGCAGCCAGGGGCATAATGAAAAACTGTTTTTT. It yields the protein CASSQGHNEKLFF.

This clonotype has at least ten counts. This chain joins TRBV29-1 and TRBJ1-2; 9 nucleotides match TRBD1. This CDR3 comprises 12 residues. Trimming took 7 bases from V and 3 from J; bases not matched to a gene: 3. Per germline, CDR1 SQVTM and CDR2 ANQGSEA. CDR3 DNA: TGCAGCGCCAGGACAGGGGACTATGGCTACACCTTC. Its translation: CSARTGDYGYTF.

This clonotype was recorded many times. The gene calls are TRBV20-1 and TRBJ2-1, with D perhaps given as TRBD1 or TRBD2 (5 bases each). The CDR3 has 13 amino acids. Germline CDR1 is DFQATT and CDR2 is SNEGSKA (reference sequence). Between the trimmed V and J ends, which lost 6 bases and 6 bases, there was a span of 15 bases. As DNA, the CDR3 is TGCAGTGCCCGCATGGGGGTAGCCAATGAGCAGTTCTTC. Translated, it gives CSARMGVANEQFF.

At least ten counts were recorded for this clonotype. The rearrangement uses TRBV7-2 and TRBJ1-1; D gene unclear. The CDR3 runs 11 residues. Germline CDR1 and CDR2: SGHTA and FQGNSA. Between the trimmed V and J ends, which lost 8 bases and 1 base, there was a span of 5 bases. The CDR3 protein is CASRKNTEAFF. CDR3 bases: TGTGCCAGCCGCAAGAACACTGAAGCTTTCTTT.

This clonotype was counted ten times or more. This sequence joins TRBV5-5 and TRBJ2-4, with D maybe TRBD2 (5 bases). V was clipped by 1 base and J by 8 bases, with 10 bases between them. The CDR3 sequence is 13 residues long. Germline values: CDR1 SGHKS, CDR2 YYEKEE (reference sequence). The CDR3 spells CASSLFMEDIQYF. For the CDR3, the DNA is TGTGCCAGCAGCTTGTTCATGGAGGACATTCAGTACTTC. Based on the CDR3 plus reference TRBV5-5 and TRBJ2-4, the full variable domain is DAGVTQSPTHLIKTRGQQVTLRCSPISGHKSVSWYQQVLGQGPQFIFQYYEKEERGRGNFPDRFSARQFPNYSSELNVNALLLGDSALYLCASSLFMEDIQYFGAGTRLSVL.

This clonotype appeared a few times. For the CDR3, the DNA is TGTGCCAGCTCACCACCCCGGAGTAATCAAGAGACCCAGTACTTC. As protein: CASSPPRSNQETQYF. The chain combines TRBV18 with TRBJ2-5; D gene uncertain. V lost 0 bases, J lost 2 bases, and 10 bases lay in between. CDR1 is KGHSH and CDR2 is LQKENI in the germline V gene. This CDR3 contains 15 residues.